Below are 9 T cell receptor beta chains sequenced from a single sample in a study of patients and donors after allogeneic stem cell transplantation. TCRdb used MiXCR to reprocess the RT-PCR reads, holding one entry per CDR3 protein. The sample consists of roughly 190,000 distinct CDR3 sequences, 41% of them appearing once. The sequenced material came from blood, either unsorted or a sorted T cell fraction (not recorded which). These receptors all come from a human donor who was either an allogeneic HSCT recipient or a stem cell or donor lymphocyte infusion donor (not recorded which). It is not recorded whose cells these are; they may come from a transplant donor.

This clonotype was counted a few times. The chain links TRBV13 to TRBJ2-2; 8 bases align to TRBD2. The CDR3 is made up of 17 amino acids. Germline CDR1 and CDR2: PRHDT and FYEKMQ (reference sequence). The ends lost 7 bases at V and 0 bases at J; junction bases unmatched: 10. CDR3 in DNA: TGTGCCAGCAACGAAATCTCACTAGCGGCGAACACCGGGGAGCTGTTTTTT. Protein: CASNEISLAANTGELFF.

The chain combines TRBV3-1 with TRBJ2-1; TRBD2 aligns across 10 bases. The CDR3 length is 16 residues. V lost 3 bases to trimming and J lost 9 bases; unmatched junction nucleotides: 11. CDR1 LGHDT and CDR2 YNNKEL come from the germline V gene (reference sequence). CDR3 bases: TGTGCCAGCAGCCATGTCAAAAGCGGGAGGGCCAGTGAGCAGTTCTTC. Translation: CASSHVKSGRASEQFF.

The chain combines TRBV5-1 with TRBJ1-2; D gene ambiguous. Trimming shortened V by 0 bases and J by 5 bases, and 14 bases separated the two germline ends. Germline CDR1 SGHRS, CDR2 YFSETQ. This CDR3 region has 15 residues. This CDR3 is CASSLAGGGGYGYTF. The DNA for the CDR3 is TGCGCCAGCAGCTTGGCGGGTGGTGGAGGATATGGCTACACCTTC.

The genes are TRBV5-1 and TRBJ2-1, with D unresolved. Trimming left V 4 bases short and J 2 bases short, with 10 bases between. This CDR3 has 14 residues. Looked up from germline, CDR1 is SGHRS and CDR2 is YFSETQ. CDR3 sequence reads: CASSQDGPYNEQFF. CDR3 in DNA: TGCGCCAGCAGCCAGGATGGGCCCTACAATGAGCAGTTCTTC.

The rearrangement links TRBV12-3 or TRBV12-4 to TRBJ2-1; 10 bases line up with TRBD1. With V trimmed by 5 bases and J by 7 bases, 8 bases remained unmatched. This CDR3 has 15 residues. CDR3 nucleotides: TGTGCCAGCAGTGCCTCCGGGACAGGGGCGAATGAGCAGTTCTTC. This encodes CASSASGTGANEQFF.

This clonotype was observed a few times. The rearrangement links TRBV20-1 to TRBJ1-1, with 8 bases fitting TRBD1. This CDR3 is built from 13 residues. Germline CDR1 DFQATT, CDR2 SNEGSKA (reference sequence). V lost 3 bases, J lost 4 bases, and 4 bases stayed unmatched. The DNA of the CDR3 is TGCAGTGCTAGGCAACAGGGGGGCACTGAAGCTTTCTTT. Translation gives CSARQQGGTEAFF.

Details on this clonotype: A clone one base away is much larger, so this may be a read error. The CDR3 nucleotides read TGCAGTGCGTATAACTACGAGCAGTTCTTC. Encoded protein: CSAYNYEQFF. The chain couples TRBV20-1 to TRBJ2-7; D is unclear. The assigned J gene may be wrong: the sequence end matches TRBJ2-1 better. The CDR3 spans 10 residues. Germline V gene sequence: CDR1 DFQATT, CDR2 SNEGSKA (reference sequence).

The chain couples TRBV4-3 to TRBJ2-7; 7 bases agree with TRBD1. The CDR3 has 15 residues. CDR1 is LGHNA, CDR2 YSLEER, per germline. The ends lost 2 bases at V and 4 bases at J; junction bases unmatched: 8. CDR3 protein: CASSQIEKGAYEQYF. DNA of the CDR3: TGCGCCAGCAGCCAAATTGAAAAGGGGGCTTACGAGCAGTACTTC.

The rearrangement joins TRBV7-9 to TRBJ2-3, with 11 bases fitting TRBD2. There are 18 residues in the CDR3. V trimming: 4 bases; J trimming: 3 bases; junction bases outside the gene matches: 12. Germline CDR1 reads SEHNR; CDR2 reads FQNEAQ (reference sequence). CDR3 nucleotide sequence: TGTGCCAGCAGCTCGGATAGCGGGAGGGCCGGTTTAACAGATACGCAGTATTTT. It yields the protein CASSSDSGRAGLTDTQYF.